One TCR beta chain is described in this entry. Enrolled through a virtual design, the participants were between roughly 18 and 100 years of age and came from about two dozen US areas. This specimen belongs to a study of blood T cell repertoires in COVID-19. Study details: T cells, B-cell-depleted T cells, or PBMCs supplied cDNA or gDNA.

In the authors' methods: Nucleated cell number was recorded as an estimate derived from reference gene primer amplification. Measured with immunoSEQ multiplex PCR; TCRdb has only the in-frame clones, and not every one. V, J and clone size were drawn from that table, and D and trimming were deduced from the DNA. The top ten clones hold approximately 1.7% of a sample with more than 200,000 clones, 85% to 90% of them seen once. The J segment lost 7 bases and the V segment lost 2 bases, leaving 4 bases of the junction unmatched. CDR3 length: 13 amino acids. Germline CDR1 reads MNHEY; CDR2 reads SVGEGT. This chain uses TRBV6-2 or TRBV6-3 with TRBJ1-2, with 7 bases matching TRBD1. The origin of this receptor is a middle-aged man who had recovered from COVID-19. Sequencing used PBMCs or T cells enriched from blood (not recorded which). The CDR3 reads CASSYNRGTGYTF. In DNA form, the CDR3 reads TGTGCCAGCAGTTACAACAGGGGAACTGGCTACACCTTC.